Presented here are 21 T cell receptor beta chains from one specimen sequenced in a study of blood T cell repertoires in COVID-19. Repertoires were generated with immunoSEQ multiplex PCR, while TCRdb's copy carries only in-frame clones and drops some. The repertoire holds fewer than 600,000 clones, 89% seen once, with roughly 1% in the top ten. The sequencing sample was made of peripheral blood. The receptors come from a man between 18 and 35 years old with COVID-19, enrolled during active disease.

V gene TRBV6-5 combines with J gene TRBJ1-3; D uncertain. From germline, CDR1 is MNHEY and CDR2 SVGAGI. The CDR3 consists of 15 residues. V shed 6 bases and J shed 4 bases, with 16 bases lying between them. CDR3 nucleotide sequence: TGTGCCAGCAGCTTCCGGACCCGGGGAGGAAACACCATATATTTT. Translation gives CASSFRTRGGNTIYF.

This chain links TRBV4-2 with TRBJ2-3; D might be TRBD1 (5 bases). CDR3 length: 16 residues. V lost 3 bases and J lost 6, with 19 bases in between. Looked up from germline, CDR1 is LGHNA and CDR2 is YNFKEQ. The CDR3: CASSQGFGAQPDTQYF. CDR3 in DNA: TGTGCCAGCAGCCAGGGATTTGGGGCCCAACCCGATACGCAGTATTTT.

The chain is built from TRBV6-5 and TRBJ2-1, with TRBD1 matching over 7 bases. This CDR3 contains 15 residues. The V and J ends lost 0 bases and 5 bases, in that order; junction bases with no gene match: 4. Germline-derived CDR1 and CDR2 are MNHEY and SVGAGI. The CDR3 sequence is CASSYSGTANNEQFF. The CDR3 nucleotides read TGTGCCAGCAGTTACTCCGGGACAGCCAACAATGAGCAGTTCTTC.

As DNA, the CDR3 is TGTGCCAGCACCCTTAGGGGTTCTGGAAACACCATATATTTT. Its translation: CASTLRGSGNTIYF. The chain joins TRBV7-9 to TRBJ1-3; a weak D match, TRBD1 (5 bases). Germline assignment: CDR1 SEHNR and CDR2 FQNEAQ (reference sequence). V shed 7 bases and J shed 1 base, with 11 bases lying between them. There are 14 residues in the CDR3.

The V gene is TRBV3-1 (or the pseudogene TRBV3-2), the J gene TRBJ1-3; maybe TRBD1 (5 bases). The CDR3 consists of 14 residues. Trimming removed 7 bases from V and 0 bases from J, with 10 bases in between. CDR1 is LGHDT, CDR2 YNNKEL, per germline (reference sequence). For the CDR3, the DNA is TGTGCCAGCAATTCAGGGATCTCTGGAAACACCATATATTTT. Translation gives CASNSGISGNTIYF.

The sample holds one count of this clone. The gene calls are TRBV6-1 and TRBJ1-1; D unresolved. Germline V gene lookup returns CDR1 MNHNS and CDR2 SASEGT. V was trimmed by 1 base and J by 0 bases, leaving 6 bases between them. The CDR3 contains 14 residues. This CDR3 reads CASSEGSMNTEAFF. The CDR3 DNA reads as TGTGCCAGCAGTGAAGGGAGCATGAACACTGAAGCTTTCTTT.

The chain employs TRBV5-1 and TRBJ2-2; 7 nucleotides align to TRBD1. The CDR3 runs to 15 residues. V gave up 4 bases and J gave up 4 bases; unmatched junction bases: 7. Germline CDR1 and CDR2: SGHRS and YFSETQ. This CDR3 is CASSLTGALTGELFF. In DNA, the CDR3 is TGCGCCAGCAGCCTAACAGGGGCCCTCACCGGGGAGCTGTTTTTT.

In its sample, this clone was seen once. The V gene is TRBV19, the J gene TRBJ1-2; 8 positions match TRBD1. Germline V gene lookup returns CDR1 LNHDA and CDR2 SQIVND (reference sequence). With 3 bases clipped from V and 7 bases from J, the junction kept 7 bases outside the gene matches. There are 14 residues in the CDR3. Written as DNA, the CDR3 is TGTGCCAGTAGTATTTTCGGACAGGGACTTGGCTACACCTTC. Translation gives CASSIFGQGLGYTF.

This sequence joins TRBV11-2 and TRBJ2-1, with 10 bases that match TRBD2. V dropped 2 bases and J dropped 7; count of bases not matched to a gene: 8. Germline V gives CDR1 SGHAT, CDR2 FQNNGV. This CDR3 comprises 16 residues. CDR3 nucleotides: TGTGCCAGCAGCTTAAGCTCTAGCGGGGGTCCAAATGAGCAGTTCTTC. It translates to CASSLSSSGGPNEQFF. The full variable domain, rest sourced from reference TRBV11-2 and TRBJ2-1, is EAGVAQSPRYKIIEKRQSVAFWCNPISGHATLYWYQQILGQGPKLLIQFQNNGVVDDSQLPKDRFSAERLKGVDSTLKIQPAKLEDSAVYLCASSLSSSGGPNEQFFGPGTRLTVL.

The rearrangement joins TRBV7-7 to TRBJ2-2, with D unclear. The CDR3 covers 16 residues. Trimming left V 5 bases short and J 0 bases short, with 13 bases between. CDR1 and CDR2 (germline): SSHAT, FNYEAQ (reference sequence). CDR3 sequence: CASSGRGYPNTGELFF. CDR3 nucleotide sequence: TGTGCCAGCAGCGGCCGCGGTTACCCGAACACCGGGGAGCTGTTTTTT.

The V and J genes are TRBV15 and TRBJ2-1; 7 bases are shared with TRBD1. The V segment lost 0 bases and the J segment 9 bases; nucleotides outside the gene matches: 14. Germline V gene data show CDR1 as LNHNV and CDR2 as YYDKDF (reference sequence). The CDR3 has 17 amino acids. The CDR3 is CATSREAVYETGSEQFF. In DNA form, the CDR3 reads TGTGCCACCAGCAGAGAGGCCGTTTACGAGACAGGGTCTGAGCAGTTCTTC.

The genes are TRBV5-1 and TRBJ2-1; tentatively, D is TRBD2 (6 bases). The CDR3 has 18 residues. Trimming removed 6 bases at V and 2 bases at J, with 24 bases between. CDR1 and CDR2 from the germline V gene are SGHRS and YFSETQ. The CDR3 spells CASTPGLSSRSPYNEQFF. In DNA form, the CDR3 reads TGCGCCAGCACTCCGGGACTCTCTAGTCGGTCCCCCTACAATGAGCAGTTCTTC.

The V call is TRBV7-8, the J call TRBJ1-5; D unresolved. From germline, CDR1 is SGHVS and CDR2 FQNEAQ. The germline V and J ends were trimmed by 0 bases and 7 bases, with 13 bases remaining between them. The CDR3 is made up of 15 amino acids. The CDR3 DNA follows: TGTGCCAGCAGCTTAGCGAACAGAGGGATGCAGCCCCAGCATTTT. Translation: CASSLANRGMQPQHF. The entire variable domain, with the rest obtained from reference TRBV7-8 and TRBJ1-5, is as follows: GAGVSQSPRYKVAKRGQDVALRCDPISGHVSLFWYQQALGQGPEFLTYFQNEAQLDKSGLPSDRFFAERPEGSVSTLKIQRTQQEDSAVYLCASSLANRGMQPQHFGDGTRLSIL.

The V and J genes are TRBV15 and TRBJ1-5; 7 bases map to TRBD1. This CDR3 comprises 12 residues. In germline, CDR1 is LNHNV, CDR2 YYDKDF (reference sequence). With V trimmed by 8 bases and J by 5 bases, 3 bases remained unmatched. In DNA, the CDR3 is TGTGCCACCTCAGGGGGATATCAGCCCCAGCATTTT. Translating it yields CATSGGYQPQHF.

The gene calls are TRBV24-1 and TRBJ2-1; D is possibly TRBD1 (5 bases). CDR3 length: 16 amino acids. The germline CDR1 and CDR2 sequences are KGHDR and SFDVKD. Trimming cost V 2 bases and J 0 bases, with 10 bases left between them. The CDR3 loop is CATSDSRTFSYNEQFF. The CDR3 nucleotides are TGTGCCACCAGTGATTCAAGGACATTCTCCTACAATGAGCAGTTCTTC.

CDR3 in DNA: TGTGCCAGCAGCCCCGGGGACAGGGCATATGGCTACACCTTC. Encoded protein: CASSPGDRAYGYTF. The rearrangement uses TRBV5-5 and TRBJ1-2; 9 bases line up with TRBD1. The CDR3 sequence is 14 residues long. V lost 4 bases to trimming and J lost 5 bases; unmatched junction nucleotides: 6. Germline V CDR1 and CDR2: SGHKS, YYEKEE (reference sequence).

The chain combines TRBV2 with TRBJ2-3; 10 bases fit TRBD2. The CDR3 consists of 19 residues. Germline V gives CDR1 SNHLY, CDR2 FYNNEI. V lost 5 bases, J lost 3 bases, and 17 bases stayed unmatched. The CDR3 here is CASSTRLSGRAAGTDTQYF. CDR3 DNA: TGTGCCAGCAGTACCCGTCTCAGCGGGAGGGCCGCGGGGACAGATACGCAGTATTTT.

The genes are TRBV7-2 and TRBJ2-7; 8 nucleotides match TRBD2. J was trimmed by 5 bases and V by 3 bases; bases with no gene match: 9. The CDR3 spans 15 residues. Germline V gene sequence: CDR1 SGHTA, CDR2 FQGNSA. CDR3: CASSFFASGSDEQYF. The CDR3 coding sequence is TGTGCCAGCAGCTTTTTTGCCAGCGGGAGCGACGAGCAGTACTTC.

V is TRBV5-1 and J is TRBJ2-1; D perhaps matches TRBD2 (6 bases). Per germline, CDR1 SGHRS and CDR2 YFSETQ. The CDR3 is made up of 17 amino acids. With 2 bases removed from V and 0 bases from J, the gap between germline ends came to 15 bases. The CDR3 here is CASSFRDFKNSYNEQFF. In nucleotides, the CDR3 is TGCGCCAGCAGCTTCCGGGACTTCAAAAACTCCTACAATGAGCAGTTCTTC.

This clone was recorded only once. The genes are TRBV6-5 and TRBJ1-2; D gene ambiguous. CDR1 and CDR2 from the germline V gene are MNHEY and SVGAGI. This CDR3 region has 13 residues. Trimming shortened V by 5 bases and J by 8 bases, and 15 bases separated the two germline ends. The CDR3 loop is CASSRINRGGYTF. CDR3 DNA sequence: TGTGCCAGCAGTCGAATTAATCGGGGAGGCTACACCTTC.

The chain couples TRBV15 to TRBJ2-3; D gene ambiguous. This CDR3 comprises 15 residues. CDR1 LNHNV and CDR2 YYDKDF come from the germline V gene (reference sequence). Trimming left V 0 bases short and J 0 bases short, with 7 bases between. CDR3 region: CATSRDSLSTDTQYF. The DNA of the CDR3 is TGTGCCACCAGCAGAGATTCACTAAGCACAGATACGCAGTATTTT.